This TCR beta chain comes out of a study of blood T cell repertoires in COVID-19. As for the study in general: The analysed material was cDNA or gDNA that came from T cells, B-cell-depleted T cells, or PBMCs.

This clone was detected once. The trim removed 2 bases at V and 5 bases at J, leaving 2 bases unmatched. The germline V gene has CDR1 MNHNS and CDR2 SASEGT. CDR3 length: 14 amino acids. Under the authors' procedure: Estimation of nucleated cell counts relied on the amplification of reference gene primers. Sequenced by immunoSEQ multiplex PCR; TCRdb stores in-frame clones only, minus some. That table gives V, J and clone size, and the DNA gave D and trimming. The table shows approximately 350,000 clones, with 80% to 90% occurring only once. The genes are TRBV6-1 and TRBJ1-1; 10 nucleotides match TRBD1. This clonotype was sampled from an older woman with COVID-19, enrolled during active disease. Sequencing was done on a sample of peripheral blood. This chain's CDR3 is CASSEWTGGTEAFF. The CDR3 DNA reads TGTGCCAGCAGTGAATGGACAGGGGGAACTGAAGCTTTCTTT.